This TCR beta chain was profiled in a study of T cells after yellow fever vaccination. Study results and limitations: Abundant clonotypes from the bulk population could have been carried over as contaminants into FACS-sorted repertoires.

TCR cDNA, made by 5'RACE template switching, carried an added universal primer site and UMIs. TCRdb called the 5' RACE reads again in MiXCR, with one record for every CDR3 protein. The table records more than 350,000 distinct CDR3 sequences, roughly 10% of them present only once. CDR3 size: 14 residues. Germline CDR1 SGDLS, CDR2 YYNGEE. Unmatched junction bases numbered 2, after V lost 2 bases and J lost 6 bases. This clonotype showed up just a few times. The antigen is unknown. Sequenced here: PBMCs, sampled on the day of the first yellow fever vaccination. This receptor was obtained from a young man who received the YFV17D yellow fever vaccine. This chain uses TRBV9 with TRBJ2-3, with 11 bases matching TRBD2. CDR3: CASSVSGGADTQYF. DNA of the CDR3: TGTGCCAGCAGCGTTAGCGGGGGGGCTGATACGCAGTATTTT.